This T cell receptor (beta chain) was observed in a study of blood T cell repertoires in COVID-19. Per the authors' pipeline: Amplification of reference gene primers provided the estimated nucleated cell counts. Generated by immunoSEQ multiplex PCR, the TCRdb table keeps only in-frame clones and is missing some. The V and J calls and the clone size are those of that table, but D and trimming were determined from the DNA. This table holds roughly 200,000 clones, around 84% found once. This clone was seen a few times. V lost 1 base and J lost 5; bases outside the gene matches: 6. In germline, CDR1 is LNHNV, CDR2 YYDKDF (reference sequence). The CDR3 runs to 17 residues.

Specimen: peripheral blood. The rearrangement uses TRBV15 and TRBJ2-1; 12 bases line up with TRBD2. The clonotype was recovered from a woman of 80 years or more with COVID-19, enrolled during active disease. CDR3 amino acids: CATSRGRLAGANNEQFF. The CDR3 region has the DNA TGTGCCACCAGCAGAGGGAGACTAGCGGGGGCCAACAATGAGCAGTTCTTC.